This T cell receptor beta chain was retrieved from a study of cytomegalovirus exposure and HLA in healthy donors. About the study: Earlier sequencing of some 190 million T cells yielded roughly 120 million unique TCR beta sequences. Overall study results and limits: The productive fraction for most TCR beta V segments was about 90% or about 30% in an earlier analysis. The study designated about 180 TCR beta chains cytomegalovirus-associated. Presence/absence results assume similar sequencing depth per donor, which may not hold.

Primers included in the PCR were 60 Vbeta and 13 Jbeta primers. Generated by immunoSEQ multiplex PCR, the TCRdb table keeps only in-frame clones and is missing some. The sample yields about 97,000 clones, 75% to 85% seen once. The CDR3 sequence is 18 residues long. With V trimmed by 3 bases and J by 13 bases, 22 bases remained unmatched. CDR1 is GTSNPN and CDR2 is SVGIG in the germline V gene (reference sequence). Comments on this clone: Its target is unknown.

Input material: PBMCs. The clonotype comes from a male donor in good health and CMV-seropositive. The chain has TRBV30 and TRBJ2-1; 12 bases line up with TRBD2. CDR3 sequence (DNA): TGTGCCTGGAGGGTCCTGAGACGGACTAGCGGGGCCGAGGGCGGCCAGTTCTTC. It specifies CAWRVLRRTSGAEGGQFF.